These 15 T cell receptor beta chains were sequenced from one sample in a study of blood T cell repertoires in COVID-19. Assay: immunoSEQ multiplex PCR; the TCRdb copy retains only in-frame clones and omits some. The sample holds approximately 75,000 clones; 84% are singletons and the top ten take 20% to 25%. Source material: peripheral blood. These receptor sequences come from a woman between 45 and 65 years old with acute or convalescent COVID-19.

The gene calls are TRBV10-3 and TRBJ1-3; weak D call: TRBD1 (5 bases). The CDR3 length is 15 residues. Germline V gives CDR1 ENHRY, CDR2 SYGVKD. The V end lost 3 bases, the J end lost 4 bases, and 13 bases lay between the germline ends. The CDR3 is CAISDGSGRGNTIYF. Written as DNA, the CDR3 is TGTGCCATCAGTGATGGGTCAGGGCGGGGAAACACCATATATTTT.

This CDR3 reads CASSHPPYRSQYEQYF. The CDR3 region has the DNA TGCGCCAGCAGCCATCCCCCTTACAGGTCCCAGTACGAGCAGTACTTC. J is TRBJ2-7 and V is TRBV4-1, with D possibly matching TRBD1 (5 bases). The germline gives CDR1 MGHRA, CDR2 YSYEKL. Trimming cost V 3 bases and J 4 bases, with 19 bases left between them. CDR3 length equals 16 residues.

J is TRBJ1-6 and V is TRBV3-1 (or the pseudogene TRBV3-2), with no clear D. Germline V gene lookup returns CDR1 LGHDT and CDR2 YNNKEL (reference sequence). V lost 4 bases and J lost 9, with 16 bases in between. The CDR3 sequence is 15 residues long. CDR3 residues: CASSLVEAGSSPLHF. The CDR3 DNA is TGTGCCAGCAGCCTCGTTGAAGCCGGGAGTTCACCCCTCCACTTT.

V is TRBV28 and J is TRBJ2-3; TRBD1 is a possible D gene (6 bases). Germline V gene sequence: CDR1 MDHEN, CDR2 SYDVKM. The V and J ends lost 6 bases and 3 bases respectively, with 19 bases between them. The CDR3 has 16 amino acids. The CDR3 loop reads CASSPFRGVGTDTQYF. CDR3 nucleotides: TGTGCCAGCAGCCCCTTCAGGGGTGTCGGAACAGATACGCAGTATTTT.

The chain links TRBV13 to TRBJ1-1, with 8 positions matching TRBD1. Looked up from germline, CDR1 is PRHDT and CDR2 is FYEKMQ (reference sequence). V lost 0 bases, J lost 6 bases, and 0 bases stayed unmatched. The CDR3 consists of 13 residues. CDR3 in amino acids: CASSLGTGAEAFF. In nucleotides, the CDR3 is TGTGCCAGCAGCTTAGGGACAGGGGCTGAAGCTTTCTTT.

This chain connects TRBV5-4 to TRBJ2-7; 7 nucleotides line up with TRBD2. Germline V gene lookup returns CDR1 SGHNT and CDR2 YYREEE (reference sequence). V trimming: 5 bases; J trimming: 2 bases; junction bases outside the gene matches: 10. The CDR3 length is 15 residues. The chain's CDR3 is CASRTGGSGTYEQYF. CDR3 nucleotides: TGTGCCAGCAGGACCGGGGGGTCAGGGACCTACGAGCAGTACTTC.

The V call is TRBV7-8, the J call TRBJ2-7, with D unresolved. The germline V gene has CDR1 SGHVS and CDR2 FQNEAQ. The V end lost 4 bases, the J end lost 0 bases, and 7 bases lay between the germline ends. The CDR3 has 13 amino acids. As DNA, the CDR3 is TGTGCCAGCAGCTCCAGTCGCTCCTACGAGCAGTACTTC. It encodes CASSSSRSYEQYF.

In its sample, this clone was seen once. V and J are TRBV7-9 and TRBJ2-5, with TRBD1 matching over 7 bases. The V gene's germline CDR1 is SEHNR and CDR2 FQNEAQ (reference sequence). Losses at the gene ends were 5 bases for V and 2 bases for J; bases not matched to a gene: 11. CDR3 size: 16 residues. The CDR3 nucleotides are TGTGCCAGCAGCCCGATCGGGACAGAAAAACAAGAGACCCAGTACTTC. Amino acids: CASSPIGTEKQETQYF.

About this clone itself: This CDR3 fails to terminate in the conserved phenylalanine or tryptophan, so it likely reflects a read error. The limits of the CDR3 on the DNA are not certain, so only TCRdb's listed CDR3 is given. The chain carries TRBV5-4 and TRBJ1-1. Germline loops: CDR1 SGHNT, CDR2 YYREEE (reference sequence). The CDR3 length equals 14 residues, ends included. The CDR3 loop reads CASSLGPQPLLGYL.

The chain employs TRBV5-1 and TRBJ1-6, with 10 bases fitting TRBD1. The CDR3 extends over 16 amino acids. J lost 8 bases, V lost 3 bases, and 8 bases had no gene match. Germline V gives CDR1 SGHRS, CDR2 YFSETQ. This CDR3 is CASSSGTGTGDSPLHF. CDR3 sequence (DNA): TGCGCCAGCAGCTCGGGGACCGGGACAGGGGATTCACCCCTCCACTTT.

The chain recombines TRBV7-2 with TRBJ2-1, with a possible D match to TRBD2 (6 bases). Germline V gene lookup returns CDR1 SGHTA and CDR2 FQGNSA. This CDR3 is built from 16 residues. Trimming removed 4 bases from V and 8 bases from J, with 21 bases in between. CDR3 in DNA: TGTGCCAGCAGCTATATGGGGGGATCCCGAGGCTATGAGCAGTTCTTC. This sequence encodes CASSYMGGSRGYEQFF.

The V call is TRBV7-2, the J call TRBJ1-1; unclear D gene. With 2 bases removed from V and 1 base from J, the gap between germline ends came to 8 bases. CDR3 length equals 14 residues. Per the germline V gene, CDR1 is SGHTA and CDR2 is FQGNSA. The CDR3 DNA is TGTGCCAGCAGCTTATTATCACAGAACACTGAAGCTTTCTTT. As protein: CASSLLSQNTEAFF.

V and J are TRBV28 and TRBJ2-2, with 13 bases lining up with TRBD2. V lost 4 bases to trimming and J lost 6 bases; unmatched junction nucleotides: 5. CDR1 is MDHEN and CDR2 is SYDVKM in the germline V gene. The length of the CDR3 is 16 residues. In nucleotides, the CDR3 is TGTGCCAGCAGTTCTTGGACTAGCGGGAGCGCCGGGGAGCTGTTTTTT. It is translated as CASSSWTSGSAGELFF. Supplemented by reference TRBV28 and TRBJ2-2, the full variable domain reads DVKVTQSSRYLVKRTGEKVFLECVQDMDHENMFWYRQDPGLGLRLIYFSYDVKMKEKGDIPEGYSVSREKKERFSLILESASTNQTSMYLCASSSWTSGSAGELFFGEGSRLTVL.

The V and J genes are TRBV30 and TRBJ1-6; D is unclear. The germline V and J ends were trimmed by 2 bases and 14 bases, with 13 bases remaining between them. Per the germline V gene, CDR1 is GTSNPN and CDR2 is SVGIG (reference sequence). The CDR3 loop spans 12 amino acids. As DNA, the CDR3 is TGTGCCTGGAGTCAGGCGACCGGGGCCCTCCACTTT. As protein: CAWSQATGALHF.

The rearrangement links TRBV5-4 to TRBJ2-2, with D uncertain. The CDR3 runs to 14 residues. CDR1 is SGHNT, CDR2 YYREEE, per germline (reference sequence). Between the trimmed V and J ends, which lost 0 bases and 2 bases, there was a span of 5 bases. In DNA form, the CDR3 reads TGTGCCAGCAGCTTGGAACAAAACACCGGGGAGCTGTTTTTT. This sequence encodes CASSLEQNTGELFF.